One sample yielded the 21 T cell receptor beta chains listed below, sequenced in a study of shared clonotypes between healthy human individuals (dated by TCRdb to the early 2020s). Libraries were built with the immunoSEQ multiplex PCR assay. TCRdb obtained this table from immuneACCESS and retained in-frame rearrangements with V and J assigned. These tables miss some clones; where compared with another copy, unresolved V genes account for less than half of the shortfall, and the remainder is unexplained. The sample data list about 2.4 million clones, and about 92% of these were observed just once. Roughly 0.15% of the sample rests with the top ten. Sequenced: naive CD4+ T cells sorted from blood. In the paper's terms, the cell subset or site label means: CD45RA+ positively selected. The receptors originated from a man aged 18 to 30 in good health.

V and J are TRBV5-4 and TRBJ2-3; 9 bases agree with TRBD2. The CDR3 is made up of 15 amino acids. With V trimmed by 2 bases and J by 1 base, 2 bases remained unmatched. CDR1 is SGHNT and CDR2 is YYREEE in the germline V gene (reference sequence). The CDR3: CASSFASGGTDTQYF. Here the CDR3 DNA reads TGTGCCAGCAGCTTTGCTAGCGGGGGCACAGATACGCAGTATTTT.

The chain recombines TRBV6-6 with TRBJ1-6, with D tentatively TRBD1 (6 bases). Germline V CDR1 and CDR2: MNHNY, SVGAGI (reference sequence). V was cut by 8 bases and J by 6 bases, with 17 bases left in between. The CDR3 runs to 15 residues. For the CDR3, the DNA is TGTGCCAGCGGTCAGGGGCGGCAGGGTAATTCACCCCTCCACTTT. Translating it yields CASGQGRQGNSPLHF.

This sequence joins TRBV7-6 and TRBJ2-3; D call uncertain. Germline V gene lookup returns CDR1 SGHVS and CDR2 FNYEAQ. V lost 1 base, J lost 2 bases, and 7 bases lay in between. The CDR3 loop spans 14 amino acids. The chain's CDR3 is CASSLGPNTDTQYF. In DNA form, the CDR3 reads TGTGCCAGCAGCTTAGGACCGAACACAGATACGCAGTATTTT. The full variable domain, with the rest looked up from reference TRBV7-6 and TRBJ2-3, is GAGVSQSPRYKVTKRGQDVALRCDPISGHVSLYWYRQALGQGPEFLTYFNYEAQQDKSGLPNDRFSAERPEGSISTLTIQRTEQRDSAMYRCASSLGPNTDTQYFGPGTRLTVL.

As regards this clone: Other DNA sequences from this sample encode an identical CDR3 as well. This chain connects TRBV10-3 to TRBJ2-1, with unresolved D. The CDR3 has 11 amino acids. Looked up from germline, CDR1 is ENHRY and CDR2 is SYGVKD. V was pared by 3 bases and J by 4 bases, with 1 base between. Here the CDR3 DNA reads TGTGCCATCAGTGAATACAATGAGCAGTTCTTC. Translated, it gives CAISEYNEQFF.

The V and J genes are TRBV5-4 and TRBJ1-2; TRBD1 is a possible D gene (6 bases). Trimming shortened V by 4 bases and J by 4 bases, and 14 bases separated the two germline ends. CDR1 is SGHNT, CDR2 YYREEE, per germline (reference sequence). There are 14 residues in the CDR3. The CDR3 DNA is TGTGCCAGCAGCACGGAACAGGGATTCTATGGCTACACCTTC. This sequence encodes CASSTEQGFYGYTF.

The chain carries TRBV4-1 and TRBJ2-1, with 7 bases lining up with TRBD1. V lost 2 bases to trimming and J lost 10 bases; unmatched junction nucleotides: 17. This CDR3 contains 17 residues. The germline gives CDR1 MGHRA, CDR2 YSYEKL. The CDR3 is CASSQPKEGAREREQFF. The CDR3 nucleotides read TGCGCCAGCAGCCAACCTAAAGAGGGGGCCAGGGAGAGGGAGCAGTTCTTC.

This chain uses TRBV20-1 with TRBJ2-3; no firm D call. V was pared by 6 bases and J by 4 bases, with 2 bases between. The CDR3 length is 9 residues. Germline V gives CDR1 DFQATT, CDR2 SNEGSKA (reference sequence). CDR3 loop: CSAADTQYF. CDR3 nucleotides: TGCAGTGCAGCAGATACGCAGTATTTT.

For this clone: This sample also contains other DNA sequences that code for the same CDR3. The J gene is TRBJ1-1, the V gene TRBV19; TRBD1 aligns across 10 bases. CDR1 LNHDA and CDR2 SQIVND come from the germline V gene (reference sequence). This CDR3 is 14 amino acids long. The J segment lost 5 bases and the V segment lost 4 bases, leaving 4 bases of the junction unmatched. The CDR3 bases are TGTGCCAGTAGTACTGGACAGGGGGGGACTGAAGCTTTCTTT. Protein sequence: CASSTGQGGTEAFF. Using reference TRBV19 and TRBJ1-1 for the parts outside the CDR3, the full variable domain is DGGITQSPKYLFRKEGQNVTLSCEQNLNHDAMYWYRQDPGQGLRLIYYSQIVNDFQKGDIAEGYSVSREKKESFPLTVTSAQKNPTAFYLCASSTGQGGTEAFFGQGTRLTVV.

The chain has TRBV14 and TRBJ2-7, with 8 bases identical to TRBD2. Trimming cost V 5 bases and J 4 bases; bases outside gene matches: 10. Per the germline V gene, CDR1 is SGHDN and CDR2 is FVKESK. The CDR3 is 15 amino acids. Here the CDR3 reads CASSYSGGWTYEQYF. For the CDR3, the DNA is TGTGCCAGCAGCTACAGCGGGGGATGGACTTACGAGCAGTACTTC.

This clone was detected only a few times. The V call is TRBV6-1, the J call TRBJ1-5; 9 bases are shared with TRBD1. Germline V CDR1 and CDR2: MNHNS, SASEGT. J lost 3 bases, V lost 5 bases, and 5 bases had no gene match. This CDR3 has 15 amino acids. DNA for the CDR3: TGTGCCAGCAGTTCTACAGGGGGCAACAATCAGCCCCAGCATTTT. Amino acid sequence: CASSSTGGNNQPQHF.

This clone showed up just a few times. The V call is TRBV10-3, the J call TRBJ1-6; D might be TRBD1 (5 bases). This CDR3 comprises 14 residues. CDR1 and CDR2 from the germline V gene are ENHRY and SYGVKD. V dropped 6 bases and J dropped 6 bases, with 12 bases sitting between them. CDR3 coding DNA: TGTGCCATCAGGGATCCCGGGACTAATTCACCCCTCCACTTT. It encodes CAIRDPGTNSPLHF.

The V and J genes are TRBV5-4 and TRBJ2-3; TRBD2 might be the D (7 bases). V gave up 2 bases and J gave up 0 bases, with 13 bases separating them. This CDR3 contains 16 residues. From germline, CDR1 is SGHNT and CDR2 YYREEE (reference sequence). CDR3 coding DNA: TGTGCCAGCAGCTTCTCGGGGGGCGATAGCACAGATACGCAGTATTTT. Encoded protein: CASSFSGGDSTDTQYF.

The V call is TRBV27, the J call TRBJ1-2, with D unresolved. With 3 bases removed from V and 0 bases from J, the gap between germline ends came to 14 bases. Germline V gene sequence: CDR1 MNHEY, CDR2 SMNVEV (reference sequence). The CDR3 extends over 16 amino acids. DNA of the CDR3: TGTGCCAGCAGTTTGAAACCGACCGGGACTAACTATGGCTACACCTTC. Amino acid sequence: CASSLKPTGTNYGYTF.

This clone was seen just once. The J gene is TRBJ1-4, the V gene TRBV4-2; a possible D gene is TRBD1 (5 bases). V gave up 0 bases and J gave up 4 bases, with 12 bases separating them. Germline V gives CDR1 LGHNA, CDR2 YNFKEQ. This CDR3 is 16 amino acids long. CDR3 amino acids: CASSQEGQEGNEKLFF. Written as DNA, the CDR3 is TGTGCCAGCAGCCAAGAGGGGCAGGAAGGTAATGAAAAACTGTTTTTT.

This CDR3 is CASSGGMVTGELFF. Here the CDR3 DNA reads TGTGCCAGCAGCGGGGGGATGGTCACCGGGGAGCTGTTTTTT. V gene TRBV7-2 combines with J gene TRBJ2-2; D is perhaps TRBD2 (6 bases). V was trimmed by 5 bases and J by 4 bases, leaving 11 bases between them. The CDR3 extends over 14 amino acids. CDR1 is SGHTA, CDR2 FQGNSA, per germline.

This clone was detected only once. CDR3 in DNA: TGCGCCAGCAGCCAAGAAGCCAGCGGAAGCACAGATACGCAGTATTTT. It yields the protein CASSQEASGSTDTQYF. The rearrangement joins TRBV4-3 to TRBJ2-3, with D tentatively TRBD2 (5 bases). V lost 0 bases, J lost 0 bases, and 10 bases lay in between. Germline V gene sequence: CDR1 LGHNA, CDR2 YSLEER. CDR3 size: 16 residues.

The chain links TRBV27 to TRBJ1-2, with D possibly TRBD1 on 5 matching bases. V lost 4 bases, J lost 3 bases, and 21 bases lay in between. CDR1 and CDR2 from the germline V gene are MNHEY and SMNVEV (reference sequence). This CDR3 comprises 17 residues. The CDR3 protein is CASSSSAGPKEYYGYTF. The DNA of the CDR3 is TGTGCCAGCAGTTCCAGCGCAGGGCCAAAAGAGTACTATGGCTACACCTTC.

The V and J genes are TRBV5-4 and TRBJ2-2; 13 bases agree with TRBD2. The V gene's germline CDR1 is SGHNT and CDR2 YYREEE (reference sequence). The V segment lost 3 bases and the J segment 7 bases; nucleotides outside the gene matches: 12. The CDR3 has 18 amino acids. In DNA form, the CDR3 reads TGTGCCAGCAGCTCCGCAAGACTAGCGGGGGGCCTCATCGGGGAGCTGTTTTTT. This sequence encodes CASSSARLAGGLIGELFF.

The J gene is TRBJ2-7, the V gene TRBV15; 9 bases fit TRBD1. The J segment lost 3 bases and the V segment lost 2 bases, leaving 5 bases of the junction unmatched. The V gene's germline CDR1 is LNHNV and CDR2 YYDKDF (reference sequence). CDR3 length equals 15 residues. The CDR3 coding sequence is TGTGCCACCAGCAGACTAAGGACAGGGGACTACGAGCAGTACTTC. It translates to CATSRLRTGDYEQYF.

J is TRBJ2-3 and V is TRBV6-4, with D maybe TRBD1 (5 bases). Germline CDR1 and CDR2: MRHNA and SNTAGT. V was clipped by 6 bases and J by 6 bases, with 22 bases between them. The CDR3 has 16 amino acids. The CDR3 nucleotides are TGTGCCAGCAGCCCCCACCAAGACACCCCAGGGGATACGCAGTATTTT. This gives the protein CASSPHQDTPGDTQYF.

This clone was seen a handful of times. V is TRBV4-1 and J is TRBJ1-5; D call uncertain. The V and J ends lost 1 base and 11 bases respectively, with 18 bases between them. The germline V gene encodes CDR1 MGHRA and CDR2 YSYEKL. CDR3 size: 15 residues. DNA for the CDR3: TGCGCCAGCAGCCAAGGTCTTAGGCCTCGGGTGACCCAGCATTTT. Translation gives CASSQGLRPRVTQHF.